This entry lists 14 T cell receptor beta chains sequenced from one sample in a study of T cell changes during pregnancy in multiple sclerosis. Libraries were prepared by immunoSEQ multiplex PCR; TCRdb keeps only in-frame clonotypes and omits some of them. The data hold under 75,000 clones, with 91% observed a single time. The sample consisted of peripheral blood, taken in the first trimester of pregnancy. The receptor source for this set is a female donor with multiple sclerosis, enrolled in a pregnancy study.

This sequence joins TRBV19 and TRBJ1-4; TRBD1 agrees at 7 bases. The CDR3 consists of 15 residues. The ends lost 7 bases at V and 6 bases at J; junction bases unmatched: 11. Germline CDR1 is LNHDA and CDR2 is SQIVND (reference sequence). The CDR3 DNA sequence: TGTGCCAGTACCCCATCCGACAGGGCAGATGAAAAACTGTTTTTT. It is translated as CASTPSDRADEKLFF. The entire variable domain, with the rest obtained from reference TRBV19 and TRBJ1-4, is as follows: DGGITQSPKYLFRKEGQNVTLSCEQNLNHDAMYWYRQDPGQGLRLIYYSQIVNDFQKGDIAEGYSVSREKKESFPLTVTSAQKNPTAFYLCASTPSDRADEKLFFGSGTQLSVL.

This clone is a singleton in its sample. This sequence joins TRBV7-2 and TRBJ1-5; weak D call: TRBD1 (5 bases). The CDR3 is 16 residues long. V lost 5 bases and J 1 base, leaving 15 bases between the germline ends. Germline V gene data show CDR1 as SGHTA and CDR2 as FQGNSA. CDR3: CASSHHTTVSNQPQHF. CDR3 nucleotide sequence: TGTGCCAGCAGCCACCACACGACAGTGAGCAATCAGCCCCAGCATTTT.

The chain carries TRBV11-3 and TRBJ2-2; TRBD1 matches at 8 bases. Germline V gives CDR1 SGHNT, CDR2 YENEEA. The CDR3 covers 14 residues. V lost 1 base and J lost 6; bases outside the gene matches: 1. CDR3 amino acids: CASSLARGPGELFF. CDR3 in DNA: TGTGCCAGCAGCTTAGCCAGGGGGCCCGGGGAGCTGTTTTTT.

This clone came up a few times. The genes are TRBV5-1 and TRBJ1-5; no firm D call. Per germline, CDR1 SGHRS and CDR2 YFSETQ. V was cut by 5 bases and J by 5 bases, with 14 bases left in between. CDR3 length: 14 residues. The DNA for the CDR3 is TGCGCCAGCAGTGTCCTTTCCGGTGATCAGCCCCAGCATTTT. This sequence encodes CASSVLSGDQPQHF.

CDR3 nucleotides: TGTGCCAGCAGTCCTCTTGACAGGGTGGACGGAAACACCATATATTTT. Residues: CASSPLDRVDGNTIYF. The chain couples TRBV28 to TRBJ1-3, with 7 bases identical to TRBD1. The trim removed 5 bases at V and 4 bases at J, leaving 11 bases unmatched. CDR1 and CDR2 (germline): MDHEN, SYDVKM. This CDR3 region has 16 residues.

The chain couples TRBV19 to TRBJ1-5, with a tentative D call TRBD1 (6 bases). V shed 5 bases and J shed 10 bases, with 12 bases lying between them. Per germline, CDR1 LNHDA and CDR2 SQIVND (reference sequence). The CDR3 runs to 12 residues. CDR3 residues: CASSPGGPPQHF. The CDR3 DNA reads as TGTGCCAGTAGTCCCGGGGGGCCTCCCCAGCATTTT.

The rearrangement joins TRBV6-6 to TRBJ2-3; D is perhaps TRBD2 (5 bases). The CDR3 length is 13 residues. V was pared by 5 bases and J by 2 bases, with 8 bases between. Germline assignment: CDR1 MNHNY and CDR2 SVGAGI (reference sequence). CDR3 DNA sequence: TGTGCCAGCAGTGTCGGGGTCACAGATACGCAGTATTTT. Its translation is CASSVGVTDTQYF.

The V call is TRBV7-9, the J call TRBJ2-3; TRBD2 agrees at 10 bases. The CDR3 consists of 15 residues. CDR1 and CDR2 from the germline V gene are SEHNR and FQNEAQ (reference sequence). The junction had 2 bases not matched to a gene; V was cut back by 4 bases and J by 1 base. This CDR3 is CASSSGTSGTDTQYF. CDR3 in DNA: TGTGCCAGCAGCTCCGGGACTAGCGGCACAGATACGCAGTATTTT.

As DNA, the CDR3 is TGTGCCAGCAGCTTAAGCGTTGGGGCCAACGTCCTGACTTTC. Amino acid sequence: CASSLSVGANVLTF. This chain connects TRBV7-9 to TRBJ2-6; D is unresolved. The germline V and J ends were trimmed by 2 bases and 3 bases, with 5 bases remaining between them. CDR1 is SEHNR, CDR2 FQNEAQ, per germline (reference sequence). The CDR3 contains 14 residues.

This rearrangement joins TRBV5-1 to TRBJ1-5; 9 nucleotides align to TRBD1. The CDR3 sequence is 13 residues long. Germline assignment: CDR1 SGHRS and CDR2 YFSETQ. The V segment lost 7 bases and the J segment 5 bases; nucleotides outside the gene matches: 4. CDR3 sequence: CASAWDRDQPQHF. Written as DNA, the CDR3 is TGCGCCAGCGCGTGGGACAGGGATCAGCCCCAGCATTTT.

The chain couples TRBV19 to TRBJ2-1; 7 nucleotides match TRBD2. Trimming took 3 bases from V and 2 from J; bases not matched to a gene: 4. Germline assignment: CDR1 LNHDA and CDR2 SQIVND (reference sequence). This CDR3 region has 15 residues. In DNA form, the CDR3 reads TGTGCCAGTAGTATTCGACTAGCCACCTACAATGAGCAGTTCTTC. The encoded protein is CASSIRLATYNEQFF.

This clone was detected once. CDR3 in DNA: TGCGCCAGCAGCTTGGAAGGGATCGGCAGGGCCTATGGCTACACCTTC. This translates into CASSLEGIGRAYGYTF. The chain employs TRBV5-1 and TRBJ1-2, with TRBD1 as a possible D gene (5 bases). The CDR3 is 16 residues long. Looked up from germline, CDR1 is SGHRS and CDR2 is YFSETQ. The V and J ends lost 0 bases and 4 bases respectively, with 16 bases between them.

This sequence joins TRBV30 and TRBJ2-2, with D maybe TRBD1 (6 bases). The CDR3 covers 15 residues. The ends were cut back, 2 bases at V and 4 bases at J, with 14 bases in the middle. Germline CDR1 and CDR2: GTSNPN and SVGIG (reference sequence). The CDR3 reads CAWSMGVGGTGELFF. The CDR3 DNA sequence: TGTGCCTGGAGTATGGGAGTAGGGGGCACCGGGGAGCTGTTTTTT.

The V call is TRBV6-1, the J call TRBJ2-3, with D possibly TRBD2 on 5 matching bases. V lost 7 bases, J lost 2 bases, and 13 bases lay in between. Germline V gene data show CDR1 as MNHNS and CDR2 as SASEGT. The CDR3 loop spans 14 amino acids. The CDR3 is CASNKAEFTDTQYF. For the CDR3, the DNA is TGTGCCAGCAATAAAGCGGAGTTCACAGATACGCAGTATTTT.